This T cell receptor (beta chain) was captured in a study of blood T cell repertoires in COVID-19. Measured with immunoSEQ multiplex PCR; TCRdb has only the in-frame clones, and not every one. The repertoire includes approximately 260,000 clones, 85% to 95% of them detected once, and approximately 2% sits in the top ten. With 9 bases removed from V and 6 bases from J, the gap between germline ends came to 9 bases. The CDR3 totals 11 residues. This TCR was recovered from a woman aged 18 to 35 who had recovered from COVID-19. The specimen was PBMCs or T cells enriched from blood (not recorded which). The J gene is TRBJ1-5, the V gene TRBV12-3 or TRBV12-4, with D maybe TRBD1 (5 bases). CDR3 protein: CARSRVQPQHF. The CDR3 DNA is TGTGCCAGGTCCAGGGTTCAGCCCCAGCATTTT.